The text below deals with one TCR beta chain. This entry comes from a study of control samples from healthy donors and cancer patients. Some clones are missing from TCRdb's copy, which holds only in-frame ones; the method was immunoSEQ multiplex PCR. Of around 100,000 clones detected, approximately 90% appear once; the ten largest clones hold 3% to 4.5%. The V segment lost 5 bases and the J segment 1 base; nucleotides outside the gene matches: 3. The length of the CDR3 is 14 residues. Looked up from germline, CDR1 is MNHNY and CDR2 is SVGAGI (reference sequence). The chain employs TRBV6-6 and TRBJ1-1; the match to TRBD1 covers 8 bases. The specimen was blood. The TCR was taken from a woman under 30 in good health. CDR3 DNA sequence: TGTGCCAGCAGTACGACAGGGGAGAACACTGAAGCTTTCTTT. It is translated as CASSTTGENTEAFF.